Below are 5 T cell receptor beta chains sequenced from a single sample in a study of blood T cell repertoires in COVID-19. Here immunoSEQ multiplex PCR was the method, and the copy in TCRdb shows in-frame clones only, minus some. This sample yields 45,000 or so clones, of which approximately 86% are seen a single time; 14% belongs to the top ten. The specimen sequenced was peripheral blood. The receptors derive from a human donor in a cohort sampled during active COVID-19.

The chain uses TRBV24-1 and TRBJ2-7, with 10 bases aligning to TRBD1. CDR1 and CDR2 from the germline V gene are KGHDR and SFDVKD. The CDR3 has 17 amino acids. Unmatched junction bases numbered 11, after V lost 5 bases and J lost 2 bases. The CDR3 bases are TGTGCCACCAGTGGGGTGGGGCCAGGACAGGGGGCCTACGAGCAGTACTTC. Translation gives CATSGVGPGQGAYEQYF.

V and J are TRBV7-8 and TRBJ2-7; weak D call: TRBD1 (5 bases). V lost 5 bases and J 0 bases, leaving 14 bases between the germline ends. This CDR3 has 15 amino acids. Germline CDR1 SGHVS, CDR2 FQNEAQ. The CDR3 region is CASSHQGESSYEQYF. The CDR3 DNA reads TGTGCCAGCAGCCATCAAGGGGAAAGCTCCTACGAGCAGTACTTC. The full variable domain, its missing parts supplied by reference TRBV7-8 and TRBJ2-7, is GAGVSQSPRYKVAKRGQDVALRCDPISGHVSLFWYQQALGQGPEFLTYFQNEAQLDKSGLPSDRFFAERPEGSVSTLKIQRTQQEDSAVYLCASSHQGESSYEQYFGPGTRLTVT.

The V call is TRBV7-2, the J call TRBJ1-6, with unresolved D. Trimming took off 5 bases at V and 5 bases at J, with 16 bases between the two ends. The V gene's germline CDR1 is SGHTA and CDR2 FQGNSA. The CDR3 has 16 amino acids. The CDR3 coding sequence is TGTGCCAGCAGCGCCGCCGGGAAGAAAGATAATTCACCCCTCCACTTT. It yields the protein CASSAAGKKDNSPLHF. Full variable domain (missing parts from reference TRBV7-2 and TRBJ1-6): GAGVSQSPSNKVTEKGKDVELRCDPISGHTALYWYRQSLGQGLEFLIYFQGNSAPDKSGLPSDRFSAERTGGSVSTLTIQRTQQEDSAVYLCASSAAGKKDNSPLHFGNGTRLTVT.

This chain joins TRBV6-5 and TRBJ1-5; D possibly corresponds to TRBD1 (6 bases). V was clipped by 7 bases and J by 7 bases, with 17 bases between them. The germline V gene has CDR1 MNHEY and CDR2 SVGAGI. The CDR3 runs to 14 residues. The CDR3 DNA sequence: TGTGCCAGCACCTATACAGGGATTATACAGCCCCAGCATTTT. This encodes CASTYTGIIQPQHF.

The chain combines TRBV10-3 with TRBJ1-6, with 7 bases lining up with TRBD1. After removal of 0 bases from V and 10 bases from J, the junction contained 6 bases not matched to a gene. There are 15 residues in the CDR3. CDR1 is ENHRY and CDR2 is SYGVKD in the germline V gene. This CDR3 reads CAISESGQGGSPLHF. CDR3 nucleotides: TGTGCCATCAGTGAGTCAGGACAAGGGGGCTCACCCCTCCACTTT.